This T cell receptor beta chain derives from a study of blood T cell repertoires in COVID-19. Sequencing used immunoSEQ multiplex PCR; TCRdb keeps in-frame clones, though not all of them. The profile shows roughly 230,000 clones, 92% of them singletons. The CDR3 covers 15 residues. Trimming cost V 1 base and J 2 bases; bases outside gene matches: 4. Per germline, CDR1 LNHDA and CDR2 SQIVND (reference sequence). This clone showed up just once. Material for sequencing was peripheral blood. The sequence was collected from a man aged 25 to 40 with COVID-19, enrolled during active disease. The chain links TRBV19 to TRBJ1-2, with 7 bases lining up with TRBD1. CDR3 in DNA: TGTGCCAGTAGTATAGCTACACAGGGGAACTATGGCTACACCTTC. This translates into CASSIATQGNYGYTF.